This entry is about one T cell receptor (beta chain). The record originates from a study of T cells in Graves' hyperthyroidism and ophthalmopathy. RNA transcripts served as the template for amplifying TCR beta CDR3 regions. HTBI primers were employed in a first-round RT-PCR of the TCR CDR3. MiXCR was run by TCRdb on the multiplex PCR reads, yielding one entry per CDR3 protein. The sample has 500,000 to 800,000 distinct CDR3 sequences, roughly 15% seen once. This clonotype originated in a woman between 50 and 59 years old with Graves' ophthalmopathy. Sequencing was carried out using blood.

DNA for the CDR3: TGTGCCGACAAAGCGCTGAACACTGAAGCTTTCTTT. This translates into CADKALNTEAFF. This sequence joins TRBV28 and TRBJ1-1; D is ambiguous. V was cut by 11 bases and J by 0 bases, with 10 bases left in between. The CDR3 spans 12 residues. Germline CDR1 reads MDHEN; CDR2 reads SYDVKM.